The next 18 T cell receptor beta chains were all read from a single sample in a study of cytomegalovirus exposure and HLA in healthy donors. Primers: 60 Vbeta forward and 13 Jbeta reverse. Using immunoSEQ multiplex PCR, the repertoire was profiled, and TCRdb retains in-frame clones only, with some absent. The table has roughly 140,000 clones, 70% to 80% seen once. Sequencing used PBMCs. Receptor source: a man between 18 and 35 years old in good health and CMV-seronegative.

The chain uses TRBV25-1 and TRBJ2-7; TRBD2 is a possible D gene (5 bases). V was shortened by 11 bases and J by 6 bases, with 26 bases between the two germline ends. This CDR3 is 15 amino acids long. Germline CDR1 and CDR2: MGHDK and SYGVNS. This chain's CDR3 is CAQPPSALLGSEQYF. The CDR3, as DNA: TGTGCCCAACCCCCATCGGCGTTGCTTGGGAGCGAGCAGTACTTC.

V usage is TRBV14 and J usage is TRBJ2-7, with D unresolved. Trimming removed 4 bases from V and 9 bases from J, with 28 bases in between. CDR1 and CDR2 from the germline V gene are SGHDN and FVKESK. The CDR3 covers 17 residues. The CDR3 region is CASSPTGLPFTTIGQYF. In DNA form, the CDR3 reads TGTGCCAGCAGCCCGACTGGTTTACCCTTTACTACGATCGGGCAGTACTTC.

This chain links TRBV28 with TRBJ2-7, with D hard to call. The CDR3 runs to 11 residues. Trimming pared 3 bases from V and 6 bases from J, leaving 6 bases between. Germline CDR1 is MDHEN and CDR2 is SYDVKM. The CDR3 bases are TGTGCCAGCAGTTTTCTCCGCGAGCAGTACTTC. Translated: CASSFLREQYF.

This clone was observed a handful of times. CDR3 bases: TGCGCCAGCAGTCGGGGGACAGGGTTTCTCACCGGGGAGCTGTTTTTT. It yields the protein CASSRGTGFLTGELFF. The chain uses TRBV23-1 and TRBJ2-2; 9 bases agree with TRBD1. TRBV23-1 is given ORF status, its function remaining uncertain. V was pared by 4 bases and J by 4 bases, with 7 bases of the junction left unmatched. The CDR3 is 16 residues long.

This chain joins TRBV5-8 and TRBJ1-5; a possible D gene is TRBD1 (6 bases). The V end lost 6 bases, the J end lost 7 bases, and 17 bases lay between the germline ends. The CDR3 loop spans 14 amino acids. Per germline, CDR1 SGHTS and CDR2 YDEGEE. The DNA of the CDR3 is TGTGCCAGCACCCCGCGGGGGGCAAGGCAGCCCCAGCATTTT. Protein: CASTPRGARQPQHF.

The CDR3 nucleotides are TGTGCCAGCAGCTTAACGGACGGACTTGAGCAGTACTTC. The encoded protein is CASSLTDGLEQYF. J is TRBJ2-5 and V is TRBV11-2; maybe TRBD2 (5 bases). Germline CDR1 and CDR2: SGHAT and FQNNGV. The CDR3 loop spans 13 amino acids. V was pared by 2 bases and J by 11 bases, with 15 bases between.

J is TRBJ2-1 and V is TRBV5-1, with 12 bases lining up with TRBD2. CDR3 length: 14 residues. Germline trimming cut 7 bases from V and 6 bases from J; bases unmatched to any gene: 5. Looked up from germline, CDR1 is SGHRS and CDR2 is YFSETQ. The CDR3 region is CASEGLAGINEQFF. The CDR3 nucleotides are TGCGCCAGCGAAGGACTAGCGGGGATCAATGAGCAGTTCTTC.

V gene TRBV29-1 combines with J gene TRBJ2-2; 9 bases fit TRBD1. Germline V gives CDR1 SQVTM, CDR2 ANQGSEA. J gave up 6 bases and V 3 bases, and 8 bases lay outside the gene matches. This CDR3 has 15 residues. As DNA, the CDR3 is TGCAGCGTTGAGAGGGACAGGGCTCACCCCGGGGAGCTGTTTTTT. As protein: CSVERDRAHPGELFF.

This clone was seen more than once but under ten times. V is TRBV18 and J is TRBJ1-1; 11 bases fit TRBD1. This CDR3 spans 13 amino acids. The ends lost 3 bases at V and 8 bases at J; junction bases unmatched: 2. Germline values: CDR1 KGHSH, CDR2 LQKENI. CDR3 coding DNA: TGTGCCAGCTCACCGGACAGGGGGCGAGAAGCTTTCTTT. Its translation is CASSPDRGREAFF.

This clone has a handful of counts. At one of its ends the junction is not consistent with the germline gene, which may arise from a read error. The rearrangement joins TRBV7-9 to TRBJ2-3, with D possibly TRBD2 on 5 matching bases. The CDR3 is 13 residues long. Germline CDR1 is SEHNR and CDR2 is FQNEAQ (reference sequence). CDR3 loop: CASSLAEVAQPNF. CDR3 bases: TGTGCCAGCAGCCTAGCCGAGGTCGCCCAACCCAATTTT. Full variable domain (outside the CDR3, taken from reference TRBV7-9 and TRBJ2-3): DTGVSQNPRHKITKRGQNVTFRCDPISEHNRLYWYRQTLGQGPEFLTYFQNEAQLEKSRLLSDRFSAERPKGSFSTLEIQRTEQGDSAMYLCASSLAEVAQPNFGPGTRLTVL.

The chain couples TRBV27 to TRBJ2-6; D uncertain. This CDR3 has 15 residues. V was clipped by 3 bases and J by 2 bases, with 8 bases between them. Germline V lookup: CDR1 MNHEY, CDR2 SMNVEV (reference sequence). This CDR3 is CASSFGSAGANVLTF. CDR3 in DNA: TGTGCCAGCAGTTTCGGGTCGGCTGGGGCCAACGTCCTGACTTTC.

The V gene is TRBV27, the J gene TRBJ2-3; possible D gene TRBD1, 5 bases. The CDR3 totals 17 residues. CDR1 is MNHEY and CDR2 is SMNVEV in the germline V gene (reference sequence). The V end lost 6 bases, the J end lost 1 base, and 20 bases lay between the germline ends. In DNA form, the CDR3 reads TGTGCCAGCAGAGGGGCGGCCTTACCAGGAGGCACAGATACGCAGTATTTT. This codes for CASRGAALPGGTDTQYF.

This clone occurred once. The CDR3 loop is CAWSSQSTDTQYF. The DNA of the CDR3 is TGTGCCTGGAGTTCGCAGAGCACAGATACGCAGTATTTT. This chain uses TRBV30 with TRBJ2-3; D gene uncertain. V was pared by 2 bases and J by 0 bases, with 6 bases between. This CDR3 is 13 amino acids long. Germline CDR1 GTSNPN, CDR2 SVGIG (reference sequence).

The gene calls are TRBV2 and TRBJ2-7; D ambiguous. This CDR3 has 13 residues. Trimming took off 6 bases at V and 6 bases at J, with 15 bases between the two ends. CDR1 is SNHLY, CDR2 FYNNEI, per germline. CDR3 DNA sequence: TGTGCCAGCAGCGCCCTAGGTAGCCGCGAGCAGTACTTC. Translated, it gives CASSALGSREQYF.

This clone was recorded once. The rearrangement links TRBV25-1 to TRBJ1-4; D not certain. V lost 6 bases and J lost 7, with 9 bases in between. The CDR3 sequence is 12 residues long. Per the germline V gene, CDR1 is MGHDK and CDR2 is SYGVNS. CDR3 region: CASRVESEKLFF. CDR3 sequence (DNA): TGTGCCAGCAGGGTCGAGAGTGAAAAACTGTTTTTT.

V usage is TRBV19 and J usage is TRBJ2-4; 10 bases map to TRBD1. The germline gives CDR1 LNHDA, CDR2 SQIVND (reference sequence). The CDR3 has 13 amino acids. CDR3 coding DNA: TGTGCGACCGGGACAGGGGCAAAAAACATTCAGTACTTC. Amino acids: CATGTGAKNIQYF.

The chain is built from TRBV5-4 and TRBJ2-7; TRBD2 aligns across 9 bases. The CDR3 is 15 amino acids. The V gene end was trimmed by 4 bases and the J gene end by 4 bases; junction bases not matched to a gene: 9. From germline, CDR1 is SGHNT and CDR2 YYREEE (reference sequence). The CDR3 reads CASSIGGAGGYEQYF. As DNA, the CDR3 is TGTGCCAGCAGCATTGGTGGGGCGGGAGGGTACGAGCAGTACTTC.

Worth noting for this clone: At the DNA level, this CDR3 is encoded by other sequences in the same sample as well. This chain connects TRBV5-1 to TRBJ2-7, with D perhaps TRBD1 (6 bases). Germline CDR1 and CDR2: SGHRS and YFSETQ. V dropped 0 bases and J dropped 3 bases, with 7 bases sitting between them. The CDR3 length is 13 residues. The DNA of the CDR3 is TGCGCCAGCAGCTTGGGACAGGTCTACGAGCAGTACTTC. Its protein is CASSLGQVYEQYF.